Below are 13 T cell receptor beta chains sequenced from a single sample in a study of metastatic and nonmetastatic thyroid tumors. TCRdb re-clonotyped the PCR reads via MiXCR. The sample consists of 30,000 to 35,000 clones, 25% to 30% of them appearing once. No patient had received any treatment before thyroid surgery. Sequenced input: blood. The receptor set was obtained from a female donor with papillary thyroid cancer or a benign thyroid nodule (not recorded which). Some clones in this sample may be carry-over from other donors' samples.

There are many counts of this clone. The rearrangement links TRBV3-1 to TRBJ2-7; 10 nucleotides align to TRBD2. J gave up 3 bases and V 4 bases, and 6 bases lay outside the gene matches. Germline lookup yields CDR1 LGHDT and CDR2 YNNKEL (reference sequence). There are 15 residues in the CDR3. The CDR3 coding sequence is TGTGCCAGCAGCCCCCTAAGCGGGAGGGGCTACGAGCAGTACTTC. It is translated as CASSPLSGRGYEQYF.

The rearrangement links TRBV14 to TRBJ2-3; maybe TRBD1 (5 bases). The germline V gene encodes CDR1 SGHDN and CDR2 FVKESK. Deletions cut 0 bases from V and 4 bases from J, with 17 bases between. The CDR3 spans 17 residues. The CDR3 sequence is CASSQDFAGFRPDTQYF. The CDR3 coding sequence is TGTGCCAGCAGCCAAGACTTCGCAGGGTTCCGGCCAGATACGCAGTATTTT.

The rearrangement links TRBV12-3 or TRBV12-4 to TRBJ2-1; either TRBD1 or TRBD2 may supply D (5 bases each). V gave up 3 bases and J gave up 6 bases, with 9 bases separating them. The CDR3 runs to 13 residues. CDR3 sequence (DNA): TGTGCCAGCAGTTTGGGGGTTATCAATGAGCAGTTCTTC. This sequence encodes CASSLGVINEQFF.

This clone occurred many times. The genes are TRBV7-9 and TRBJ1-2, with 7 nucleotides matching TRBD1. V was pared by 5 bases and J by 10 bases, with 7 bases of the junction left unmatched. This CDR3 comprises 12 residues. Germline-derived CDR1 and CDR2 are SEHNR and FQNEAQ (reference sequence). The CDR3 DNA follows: TGTGCCAGCAGCCTGGACAGGCCCAACTACACCTTC. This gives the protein CASSLDRPNYTF.

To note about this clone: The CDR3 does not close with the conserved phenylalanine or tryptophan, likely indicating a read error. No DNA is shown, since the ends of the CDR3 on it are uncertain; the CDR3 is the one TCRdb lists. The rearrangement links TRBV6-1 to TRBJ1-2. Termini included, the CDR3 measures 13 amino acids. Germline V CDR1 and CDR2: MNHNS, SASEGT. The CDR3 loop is CASSEVVGTKAGL.

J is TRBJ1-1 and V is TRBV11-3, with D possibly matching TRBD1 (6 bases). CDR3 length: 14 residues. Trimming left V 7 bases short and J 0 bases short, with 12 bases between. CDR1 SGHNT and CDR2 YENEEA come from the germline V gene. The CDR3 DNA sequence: TGTGCCAGCACGGGGGGCCGGATGAACACTGAAGCTTTCTTT. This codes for CASTGGRMNTEAFF.

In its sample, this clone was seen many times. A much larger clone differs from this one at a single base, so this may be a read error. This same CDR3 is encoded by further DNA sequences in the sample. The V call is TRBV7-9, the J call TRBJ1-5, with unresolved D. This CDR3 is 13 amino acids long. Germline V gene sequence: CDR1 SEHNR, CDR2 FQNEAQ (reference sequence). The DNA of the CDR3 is TGCGCCAGCAGCCAAATAGGTGATCAGCCCCAGCATTTT. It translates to CASSQIGDQPQHF.

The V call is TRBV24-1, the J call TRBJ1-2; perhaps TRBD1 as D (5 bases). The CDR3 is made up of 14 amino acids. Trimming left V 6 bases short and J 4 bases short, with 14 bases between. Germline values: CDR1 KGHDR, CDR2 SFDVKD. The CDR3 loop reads CATSPRAFRYGYTF. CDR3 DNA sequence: TGTGCCACCAGTCCCAGGGCTTTCCGCTATGGCTACACCTTC.

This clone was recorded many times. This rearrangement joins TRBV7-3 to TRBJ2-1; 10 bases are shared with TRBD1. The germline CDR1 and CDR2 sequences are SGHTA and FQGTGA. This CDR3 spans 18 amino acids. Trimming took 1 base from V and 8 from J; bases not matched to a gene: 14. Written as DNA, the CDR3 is TGTGCCAGCAGCTTAAAGCCTATACCGGGACAGGGGATCCATGAGCAGTTCTTC. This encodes CASSLKPIPGQGIHEQFF. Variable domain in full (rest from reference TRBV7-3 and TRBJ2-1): GAGVSQTPSNKVTEKGKYVELRCDPISGHTALYWYRQSLGQGPEFLIYFQGTGAADDSGLPNDRFFAVRPEGSVSTLKIQRTERGDSAVYLCASSLKPIPGQGIHEQFFGPGTRLTVL.

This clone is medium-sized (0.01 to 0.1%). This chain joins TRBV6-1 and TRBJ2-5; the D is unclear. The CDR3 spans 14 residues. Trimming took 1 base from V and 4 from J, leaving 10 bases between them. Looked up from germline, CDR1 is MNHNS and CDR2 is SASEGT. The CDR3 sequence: CASSEGWKGETQYF. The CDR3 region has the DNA TGTGCCAGCAGTGAAGGGTGGAAGGGAGAGACCCAGTACTTC.

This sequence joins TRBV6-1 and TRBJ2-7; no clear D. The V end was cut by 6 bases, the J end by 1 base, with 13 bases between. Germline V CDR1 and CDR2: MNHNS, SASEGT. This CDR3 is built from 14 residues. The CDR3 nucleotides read TGTGCCAGCAGCTCAAAGCCAGGTTCCTACGAGCAGTACTTC. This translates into CASSSKPGSYEQYF.

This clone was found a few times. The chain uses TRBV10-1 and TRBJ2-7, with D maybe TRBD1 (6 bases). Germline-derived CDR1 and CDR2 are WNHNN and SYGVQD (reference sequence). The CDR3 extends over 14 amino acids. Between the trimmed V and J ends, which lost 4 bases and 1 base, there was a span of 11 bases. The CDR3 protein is CASSAGTRSYEQYF. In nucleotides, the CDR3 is TGCGCCAGCAGTGCTGGGACACGATCCTACGAGCAGTACTTC.

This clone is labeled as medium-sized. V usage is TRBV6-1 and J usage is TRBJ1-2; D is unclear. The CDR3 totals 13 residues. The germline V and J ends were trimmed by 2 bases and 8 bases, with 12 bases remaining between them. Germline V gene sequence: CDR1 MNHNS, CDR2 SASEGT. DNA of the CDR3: TGTGCCAGCAGTGAAATTATGGGGAGAGGCTACACCTTC. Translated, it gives CASSEIMGRGYTF.